These 9 T cell receptor beta chains were all obtained from the same sample, sequenced in a study of blood T cell repertoires in COVID-19. The assay was immunoSEQ multiplex PCR, and TCRdb's table has in-frame clones only and misses some. This table holds about 140,000 clones, 75% to 85% found once. The source material was peripheral blood. The receptors were gathered from a woman of 80 years or more with active or convalescent COVID-19.

The chain employs TRBV20-1 and TRBJ1-2; D gene ambiguous. Trimming pared 6 bases from V and 7 bases from J, leaving 9 bases between. Germline CDR1 reads DFQATT; CDR2 reads SNEGSKA (reference sequence). The CDR3 spans 10 residues. The CDR3, as DNA: TGCAGTGCGTGGGGAGGTGGCTACACCTTC. The encoded protein is CSAWGGGYTF.

The J gene is TRBJ1-6, the V gene TRBV4-3; 8 positions match TRBD1. Per the germline V gene, CDR1 is LGHNA and CDR2 is YSLEER. J lost 10 bases, V lost 0 bases, and 5 bases had no gene match. The CDR3 runs to 15 residues. CDR3 DNA sequence: TGCGCCAGCAGCCAAGAAGACCAGGGGGCATCACCCCTCCACTTT. Its protein is CASSQEDQGASPLHF.

This sequence joins TRBV5-1 and TRBJ1-6; a possible D gene is TRBD1 (6 bases). This CDR3 is 16 amino acids long. The ends were cut back, 0 bases at V and 8 bases at J, with 15 bases in the middle. CDR1 and CDR2 (germline): SGHRS, YFSETQ. CDR3 in amino acids: CASSLDPTRTDSPLHF. CDR3 DNA sequence: TGCGCCAGCAGCTTGGATCCCACTCGGACAGATTCACCCCTCCACTTT.

CDR3 protein: CASSQQGFLEAFF. CDR3 in DNA: TGTGCCAGCAGCCAACAGGGTTTTCTTGAAGCTTTCTTT. This chain connects TRBV7-3 to TRBJ1-1; TRBD1 is a possible D gene (6 bases). The V end was cut by 5 bases, the J end by 7 bases, with 14 bases between. The CDR3 consists of 13 residues. Germline CDR1 SGHTA, CDR2 FQGTGA.

The chain uses TRBV7-2 and TRBJ1-1, with TRBD1 as a possible D gene (6 bases). CDR3 size: 15 residues. Germline V gene data show CDR1 as SGHTA and CDR2 as FQGNSA. Trimming removed 4 bases at V and 2 bases at J, with 14 bases between. CDR3 sequence reads: CASSSQQGTNTEAFF. In DNA form, the CDR3 reads TGTGCCAGCAGCTCCCAACAGGGTACTAACACTGAAGCTTTCTTT. The full variable domain, completed using reference TRBV7-2 and TRBJ1-1, is GAGVSQSPSNKVTEKGKDVELRCDPISGHTALYWYRQSLGQGLEFLIYFQGNSAPDKSGLPSDRFSAERTGGSVSTLTIQRTQQEDSAVYLCASSSQQGTNTEAFFGQGTRLTVV.

The chain has TRBV6-5 and TRBJ1-2; 8 positions match TRBD1. Unmatched junction bases numbered 10, after V lost 7 bases and J lost 3 bases. Germline CDR1 and CDR2: MNHEY and SVGAGI. This CDR3 has 15 residues. This CDR3 reads CASNQQGGVDYGYTF. The CDR3 bases are TGTGCCAGCAACCAACAGGGGGGGGTGGACTATGGCTACACCTTC.

The V gene is TRBV6-5, the J gene TRBJ1-6; D unresolved. This CDR3 spans 14 amino acids. V was trimmed by 6 bases and J by 10 bases, leaving 16 bases between them. Germline CDR1 reads MNHEY; CDR2 reads SVGAGI. CDR3 loop: CASRYTDEVSPLHF. DNA for the CDR3: TGTGCCAGCAGGTACACGGATGAGGTGTCACCCCTCCACTTT.

This clone is a singleton in its sample. In nucleotides, the CDR3 is TGTGCCAGCAATGCGGGCGGGGGGTCTGAGCAGTTCTTC. This gives the protein CASNAGGGSEQFF. V and J are TRBV7-2 and TRBJ2-1; 8 bases fit TRBD2. CDR3 length equals 13 residues. CDR1 and CDR2 from the germline V gene are SGHTA and FQGNSA. The J segment lost 9 bases and the V segment lost 7 bases, leaving 8 bases of the junction unmatched.

The chain employs TRBV10-3 and TRBJ1-6; 8 bases line up with TRBD1. V lost 10 bases and J lost 9; bases outside the gene matches: 8. The V gene's germline CDR1 is ENHRY and CDR2 SYGVKD. The CDR3 is 13 amino acids. The CDR3 reads CATGQGAGSPLHF. In DNA, the CDR3 is TGTGCCACCGGACAGGGTGCGGGTTCACCCCTCCACTTT.